This TCR beta chain was identified in a study of T cell changes during pregnancy in multiple sclerosis. Germline V gene data show CDR1 as MGHDK and CDR2 as SYGVNS. This CDR3 has 16 residues. The V and J ends lost 1 base and 2 bases respectively, with 12 bases between them. Produced via immunoSEQ multiplex PCR; TCRdb's table is partial and in-frame only. The repertoire consists of tens of thousands of clones, with more than 85% occurring once and the leading ten covering approximately 0.61%. The sample in question was CD4+ T cells from peripheral blood mononuclear cells, obtained in the third trimester of pregnancy. The chain joins TRBV25-1 to TRBJ1-5; D gene unclear. This clonotype was sampled from a female donor with multiple sclerosis, enrolled in a pregnancy study. This CDR3 is CASSESRAAGNQPQHF. The CDR3 DNA sequence: TGTGCCAGCAGTGAATCGAGGGCCGCGGGCAATCAGCCCCAGCATTTT.